The 10 T cell receptor beta chains presented below share a single source sample, sequenced in a study of blood T cell repertoires in COVID-19. Sequencing used immunoSEQ multiplex PCR; TCRdb keeps in-frame clones, though not all of them. Among roughly 72,000 clones, 88% were seen once, and the ten largest hold about 21%. The sample was peripheral blood. These receptors all come from a human donor in a cohort sampled during active COVID-19.

J is TRBJ2-5 and V is TRBV5-1; tentatively, D is TRBD1 (5 bases). Trimming shortened V by 1 base and J by 4 bases, and 11 bases separated the two germline ends. The CDR3 has 14 amino acids. Germline assignment: CDR1 SGHRS and CDR2 YFSETQ. The CDR3 spells CASSLNPGAETQYF. CDR3 bases: TGCGCCAGCAGCTTGAATCCTGGGGCAGAGACCCAGTACTTC.

The chain links TRBV5-5 to TRBJ2-1; maybe TRBD1 (6 bases). CDR3 length: 15 residues. Per germline, CDR1 SGHKS and CDR2 YYEKEE (reference sequence). V was shortened by 5 bases and J by 0 bases, with 12 bases between the two germline ends. DNA of the CDR3: TGTGCCAGCAGGACCCAACAGGGCTCCTACAATGAGCAGTTCTTC. It codes for CASRTQQGSYNEQFF.

The J gene is TRBJ1-5, the V gene TRBV10-1, with D possibly being TRBD1 (5 bases). V was trimmed by 0 bases and J by 6 bases, leaving 15 bases between them. The germline V gene has CDR1 WNHNN and CDR2 SYGVQD (reference sequence). This CDR3 region has 16 residues. CDR3 residues: CASSESSGGFGQPQHF. The CDR3 DNA reads as TGCGCCAGCAGTGAGTCATCTGGGGGGTTTGGTCAGCCCCAGCATTTT.

Here the CDR3 reads CASSSLNRVGSPLHF. The DNA for the CDR3 is TGTGCCAGCAGCAGCCTTAACAGGGTTGGGTCACCCCTCCACTTT. The chain recombines TRBV7-9 with TRBJ1-6, with TRBD1 as a possible D gene (6 bases). The CDR3 covers 15 residues. The germline V gene has CDR1 SEHNR and CDR2 FQNEAQ (reference sequence). Trimming took off 5 bases at V and 10 bases at J, with 18 bases between the two ends.

The genes are TRBV19 and TRBJ1-1; 9 bases line up with TRBD1. The junction had 10 bases not matched to a gene; V was cut back by 9 bases and J by 2 bases. The germline gives CDR1 LNHDA, CDR2 SQIVND (reference sequence). The CDR3 has 15 amino acids. CDR3 DNA: TGTGCCAGCAGACCGGGACAGGGAGTAAACACTGAAGCTTTCTTT. The encoded protein is CASRPGQGVNTEAFF.

V usage is TRBV9 and J usage is TRBJ2-5; TRBD2 matches 12 bases. The CDR3 extends over 16 amino acids. V dropped 4 bases and J dropped 2; count of bases not matched to a gene: 6. Germline values: CDR1 SGDLS, CDR2 YYNGEE. The CDR3 here is CASSLASGGVQETQYF. The CDR3, as DNA: TGTGCCAGCAGCCTAGCTAGCGGGGGGGTTCAAGAGACCCAGTACTTC. The variable domain in full, completed from reference TRBV9 and TRBJ2-5, reads DSGVTQTPKHLITATGQRVTLRCSPRSGDLSVYWYQQSLDQGLQFLIQYYNGEERAKGNILERFSAQQFPDLHSELNLSSLELGDSALYFCASSLASGGVQETQYFGPGTRLLVL.

The chain links TRBV5-1 to TRBJ2-3, with D tentatively TRBD1 (6 bases). Per the germline V gene, CDR1 is SGHRS and CDR2 is YFSETQ. V was pared by 4 bases and J by 1 base, with 10 bases between. The CDR3 covers 14 residues. In nucleotides, the CDR3 is TGCGCCAGCAGCCTCGGACAGCGCACAGATACGCAGTATTTT. Encoded protein: CASSLGQRTDTQYF.

The chain uses TRBV6-4 and TRBJ2-1, with a possible D match to TRBD2 (5 bases). The germline CDR1 and CDR2 sequences are MRHNA and SNTAGT. The CDR3 is 13 amino acids. The V gene lost 3 bases and the J gene lost 8 bases, with 11 bases spanning the gap. The chain's CDR3 is CASSDRERDEQFF. The CDR3 region has the DNA TGTGCCAGCAGTGATAGGGAGCGCGATGAGCAGTTCTTC.

This clone has more than one count but fewer than ten. CDR3 sequence reads: CASGLTRTSGGSTDTQYF. CDR3 nucleotide sequence: TGTGCTAGTGGTTTGACCCGGACTAGCGGGGGGAGCACAGATACGCAGTATTTT. The V call is TRBV12-5, the J call TRBJ2-3, with TRBD2 matching 14 bases. Germline CDR1 and CDR2: LGHNT and FRNRAP. V shed 2 bases and J 0 bases; nucleotides not matched to a gene: 4. This CDR3 is built from 18 residues.

The CDR3 DNA reads as TGTGCCAGCAGCGTAAGCCTAGCGGGACTTAGCACAGATACGCAGTATTTT. Its protein product is CASSVSLAGLSTDTQYF. V gene TRBV9 combines with J gene TRBJ2-3; 9 bases align to TRBD2. With V trimmed by 1 base and J by 0 bases, 6 bases remained unmatched. The CDR3 loop spans 17 amino acids. Germline assignment: CDR1 SGDLS and CDR2 YYNGEE. Looking up the rest from reference TRBV9 and TRBJ2-3 gives the full variable domain: DSGVTQTPKHLITATGQRVTLRCSPRSGDLSVYWYQQSLDQGLQFLIQYYNGEERAKGNILERFSAQQFPDLHSELNLSSLELGDSALYFCASSVSLAGLSTDTQYFGPGTRLTVL.